This T cell receptor beta chain appears in the sequencing data of a study of blood T cell repertoires in COVID-19. Background on the study: Both acute and convalescent COVID-19 samples were obtained from the United States, Italy and Spain. The cDNA or gDNA used as material had been derived from T cells, B-cell-depleted T cells, or PBMCs.

As processed by the authors: Amplification of reference gene primers was used by the study to estimate nucleated cell counts. TCRdb's copy holds only in-frame clones and misses some; the assay was immunoSEQ multiplex PCR. That table is the source of V, J and clone size, and D and trimming were worked out from the DNA. Counted here are 50,000 to 75,000 clones, approximately 80% occurring once; the ten biggest clones make up about 20%. Germline values: CDR1 MDHEN, CDR2 SYDVKM. The CDR3 has 13 residues. Trimming took 2 bases from V and 7 from J, leaving 9 bases between them. This chain links TRBV28 with TRBJ2-4; a weak D match, TRBD2 (5 bases). The origin of this receptor is a man between 60 and 75 years old with acute or convalescent COVID-19. The sample comprised peripheral blood. The CDR3 sequence: CASSLGTSNIQYF. For the CDR3, the DNA is TGTGCCAGCAGTTTAGGTACTAGTAACATTCAGTACTTC.